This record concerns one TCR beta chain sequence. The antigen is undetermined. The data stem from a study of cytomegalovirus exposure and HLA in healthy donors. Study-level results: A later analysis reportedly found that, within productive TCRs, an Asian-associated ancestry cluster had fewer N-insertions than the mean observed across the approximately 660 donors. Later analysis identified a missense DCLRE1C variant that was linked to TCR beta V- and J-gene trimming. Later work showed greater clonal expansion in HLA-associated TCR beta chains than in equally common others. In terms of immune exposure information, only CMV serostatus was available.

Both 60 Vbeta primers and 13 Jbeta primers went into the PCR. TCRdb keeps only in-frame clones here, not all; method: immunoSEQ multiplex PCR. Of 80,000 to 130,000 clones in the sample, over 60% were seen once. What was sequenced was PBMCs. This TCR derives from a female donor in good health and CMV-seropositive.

The CDR3 sequence: CASGSTRGGQGSTEAFF. DNA for the CDR3: TGTGCTAGTGGTTCAACAAGGGGAGGACAGGGGAGCACTGAAGCTTTCTTT. This chain links TRBV12-5 with TRBJ1-1, with 9 bases aligning to TRBD1. J gave up 4 bases and V 4 bases, and 13 bases lay outside the gene matches. The germline gives CDR1 LGHNT, CDR2 FRNRAP. The CDR3 length is 17 residues. Full variable domain (missing parts from reference TRBV12-5 and TRBJ1-1): DARVTQTPRHKVTEMGQEVTMRCQPILGHNTVFWYRQTMMQGLELLAYFRNRAPLDDSGMPKDRFSAEMPDATLATLKIQPSEPRDSAVYFCASGSTRGGQGSTEAFFGQGTRLTVV.